This T cell receptor (beta chain) originates from a study of metastatic and nonmetastatic thyroid tumors. MiXCR re-clonotyped the PCR reads for TCRdb. In the table there are tens of thousands of clones, 18% of which are singletons. The CDR3 covers 15 residues. CDR1 SGHDT and CDR2 YYEEEE come from the germline V gene. V gave up 1 base and J gave up 2 bases; unmatched junction bases: 5. No treatment had been given to any patient before thyroid surgery. The material sequenced was blood. The genes are TRBV5-6 and TRBJ1-2, with 7 bases matching TRBD1. The sequence came from a male donor with papillary thyroid cancer or a benign thyroid nodule (not recorded which). Some clones in this sample may be carry-over from other donors' samples. The CDR3 bases are TGTGCCAGCAGCTTGAGTCCCAGGGGGAACTATGGCTACACCTTC. Protein: CASSLSPRGNYGYTF.